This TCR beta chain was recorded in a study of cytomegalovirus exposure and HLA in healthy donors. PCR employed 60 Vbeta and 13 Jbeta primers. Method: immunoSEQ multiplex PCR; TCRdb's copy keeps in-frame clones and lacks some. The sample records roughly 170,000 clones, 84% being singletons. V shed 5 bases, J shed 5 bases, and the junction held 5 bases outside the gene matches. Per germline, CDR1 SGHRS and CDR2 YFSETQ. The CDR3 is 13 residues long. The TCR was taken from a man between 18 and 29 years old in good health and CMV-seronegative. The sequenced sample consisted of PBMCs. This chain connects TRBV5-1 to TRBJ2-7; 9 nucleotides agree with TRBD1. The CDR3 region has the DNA TGCGCCAGCAGGGGACAGGGCGGCAACGAGCAGTACTTC. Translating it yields CASRGQGGNEQYF. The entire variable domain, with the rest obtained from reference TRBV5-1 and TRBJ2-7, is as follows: KAGVTQTPRYLIKTRGQQVTLSCSPISGHRSVSWYQQTPGQGLQFLFEYFSETQRNKGNFPGRFSGRQFSNSRSEMNVSTLELGDSALYLCASRGQGGNEQYFGPGTRLTVT.